The present entry profiles one T cell receptor beta chain with its context. No antigen is known for it. An end of the junction differs from the germline gene, which may be a read error. These data come from a study of blood T cells in healthy people across ages. General observations from the study: It was the long-lived donors that had more naive CD4+ cells and higher diversity than aged donors.

For the second PCR, which ran for roughly 7 to 11 cycles, a sample-barcoded 5' primer and a J-beta primer mix were used. Each cDNA molecule, via a template-switch adaptor with 12 random nucleotides, was tagged. Using its own MiXCR run on the 5' RACE reads, TCRdb lists one record per CDR3 protein. The sample includes about 1 million distinct CDR3 sequences, approximately 25% seen only once; the top ten take 0.65% to 0.75%. The CDR3 contains 14 residues. Another study also made use of these data, one on T cells of mothers and their children. This second study says: Extracted RNA, in its entirety, went into cDNA synthesis at 1.5 ug per 15 ul.

The TCR sequence derives from a girl aged 2-15 years in good health. The sequencing input was blood. The chain recombines TRBV12-3 or TRBV12-4 with TRBJ2-1, with D possibly TRBD2 on 5 matching bases. The DNA end is a closer match to TRBJ2-5, so the J assignment may be wrong. Written as DNA, the CDR3 is TGTGCCAGCAGTCTAGCCGTCTACGGAGAGACCCAGTACTTC. Translating it yields CASSLAVYGETQYF.